This record covers a single TCR beta chain. A read error may account for a junction end that differs from germline. This sample is part of a study of regulatory T cells in long-lasting Graves disease. Time point of the sample: persistent/refractory GD, antithyroid drugs over 5 years with positive TRAb. From RNA extracted from PBMCs, the TCR library was made. Germline CDR1 is SEHNR and CDR2 is FQNEAQ (reference sequence). The CDR3 covers 14 residues. Investigators prepared the TCR beta libraries by applying iRepertoire HTBI primers and Arm-PCR of CDR3 regions. TCRdb redid the calling of the multiplex PCR reads with MiXCR, one entry per CDR3 protein. The sample yields about 460,000 distinct CDR3 sequences, under 25% seen once.

This sequence was found in a female donor with Graves disease. The chain has TRBV7-9 and TRBJ1-2; D remains ambiguous. Material: peripheral blood mononuclear cells (PBMCs), obtained when the disease was refractory, from a patient treated with antithyroid drugs. CDR3 sequence (DNA): TGTGCCAACAGCTTAGAGGTCAGCAACTATGGCTACACCTTC. This sequence encodes CANSLEVSNYGYTF.